This T cell receptor beta chain was observed in a study of T-cell reconstitution after alpha-beta-depleted transplantation in children. During its preparation, the TCRbeta library received unique molecular identifiers. TCRdb recomputed calls from the PCR reads with MiXCR, one row per CDR3 protein. Of more than 200,000 distinct CDR3 sequences in the sample, 9.7% were seen once. The germline gives CDR1 SGHDN, CDR2 FVKESK. The CDR3 is 16 residues long. V was trimmed by 0 bases and J by 4 bases, leaving 14 bases between them. This clonotype was seen a few times. The V and J genes are TRBV14 and TRBJ2-3, with D hard to call. The clonotype was recovered from a human donor who donated a stem cell graft to a child with SCID. Sequencing was performed on PBMCs from the stem cell graft donor, taken from the stem cell graft. The chain's CDR3 is CASSQDWVGAADTQYF. DNA of the CDR3: TGTGCCAGCAGCCAAGATTGGGTAGGTGCGGCAGATACGCAGTATTTT.